The text below deals with one T cell receptor (beta chain). Its antigen is still unknown. It has no much larger one-base neighbor in the sample; base qualities were not kept. Using immunoSEQ, frozen genomic DNA was subjected to high-throughput TCRbeta CDR3 sequencing, a process that included PCR amplification, mapping, bias correction and internal controls. On the authors' methods: Only productive rearrangements were retained, with each unique TCRbeta sequence defined by its CDR3 nucleotide sequence together with its V and J gene. For a sequence to be called donor-reactive, it needed a frequency of at least 0.01% and at least 5-fold expansion in CFSE-low cells compared with unstimulated pre-transplant cells. Minimum frequency thresholds were set for each subject based on the unstimulated sample with the lowest template count, ensuring at least 90% detection power. Jensen-Shannon divergence between the top 1000 TCRbeta sequences post-transplant and pre-transplant was used to measure repertoire turnover. Two-sided Fisher's exact tests were used to test for changes in the detection of donor-reactive sequences. The clones in this table, taken by TCRdb from immuneACCESS, are in-frame only. Not every clone is retained; where verified, under half of the shortfall comes from an unresolved V gene, and the cause of the rest is unknown. The V and J calls and clone size are taken from that table; D and trimming were inferred from the DNA. The sample records some 120,000 clones, approximately 90% of which are singletons. In total, the top ten clones hold 0.65% to 0.85% of the sample.

This entry comes from a study of T cell clones after liver transplantation (dated by TCRdb to the late 2010s). Looking at the study overall: Samples were obtained from ITN030ST, a randomized trial in which withdrawal of immunosuppression was attempted within 2 years of liver transplantation. Donor-reactive T cell clones were identified by TCRbeta sequencing following a pre-transplant mixed lymphocyte reaction and were subsequently tracked in post-transplant blood. As an antigen-independent comparator for donor-reactive sequences, third party-reactive TCRbeta sequences were also identified from pre-transplant MLRs. Of the eight recipients, three were HCV-positive, while the remaining recipients had been transplanted for non-autoimmune, non-viral indications. The subjects received no induction therapy and were kept on standard immunosuppression until randomization at 12-24 months post-transplant. Tolerance was defined as complete immunosuppression withdrawal for at least one year with no rise in liver enzymes beyond twice the upper limit of normal. Blood samples were taken pre-transplant, pre-randomization before withdrawal, and post-randomization after full withdrawal or failed withdrawal. The studied cohort comprised 8 liver transplant recipients, 3 classified as tolerant and 5 as non-tolerant. The research as a whole found: Once repertoire turnover was taken into account, donor-reactive detection showed a significant reduction for CD4 in 7 of 8 subjects and for CD8 in 8 of 8. Donor-reactive sequences declined more than third party-reactive ones, suggesting partial antigen-specific deletion unrelated to withdrawal success. In 5 of 8 subjects, regardless of tolerance or HCV status, circulating donor-reactive CD4 TCRbeta sequences dropped significantly post-transplant. The conclusions were considered preliminary, being limited by small, heterogeneous patient numbers and non-standardized post-transplant time points. Without allograft tissue specimens, donor-reactive T cells may have migrated into the graft rather than being deleted. In a couple of subjects, low numbers of available donor cells limited the measurable donor-reactive repertoire.

Unstimulated PBMCs, after thawing, were stained for CD3, CD4 and CD8 and then FACS-sorted into CD3+CD4+ and CD3+CD8+ populations. All 8 studied subjects were randomized to withdrawal of immunosuppression. The Qiagen DNeasy Blood and Tissue Kit was used for isolation of genomic DNA. The CDR1 and CDR2 encoded by the germline V gene are SQVTM and ANQGSEA. Between the V and J ends, shortened by 4 bases and 2 bases respectively, the junction contains 5 bases. The CDR3 spans 11 residues, from the cysteine through the phenylalanine. Of the read, only the CDR3 DNA is kept; its 33 bases are in frame from base 1.

Sequenced material: CD4+ T cells from blood, taken 12 months after liver transplant. This TCR was sampled from a human patient who received a liver transplant. It is possible that, after a transplant, some T cells come from the graft donor. This receptor chain uses TRBV29-1 and TRBJ1-2, with the D gene not confidently named. At the DNA level, the sequence is TGCAGCGTTGCCGGGAACTATGGCTACACCTTC. The resulting protein is CSVAGNYGYTF. The variable domain in full, with residues beyond the CDR3 obtained from the reference TRBV29-1 and TRBJ1-2 genes, is SAVISQKPSRDICQRGTSLTIQCQVDSQVTMMFWYRQQPGQSLTLIATANQGSEATYESGFVIDKFPISRPNLTFSTLTVSNMSPEDSSIYLCSVAGNYGYTFGSGTRLTVV.